The 15 T cell receptor beta chains below were found in one sample sequenced in a study of cytomegalovirus exposure and HLA in healthy donors. The data were produced by immunoSEQ multiplex PCR, yet TCRdb's version contains in-frame clones alone and is incomplete. There are under 250,000 clones in the sample; about 93% occur only once, and roughly 1% lies in the top ten. The sample taken for sequencing was PBMCs. These TCRs come from a woman aged 18-29 years in good health and CMV-seronegative.

This chain connects TRBV19 to TRBJ2-3, with 7 bases lining up with TRBD1. CDR1 and CDR2 (germline): LNHDA, SQIVND (reference sequence). With 4 bases clipped from V and 2 bases from J, the junction kept 9 bases outside the gene matches. This CDR3 contains 16 residues. CDR3 amino acids: CASSRTPGGYTDTQYF. The CDR3 DNA follows: TGTGCCAGTAGTAGAACCCCAGGGGGTTACACAGATACGCAGTATTTT. Based on the CDR3 plus reference TRBV19 and TRBJ2-3, the full variable domain is DGGITQSPKYLFRKEGQNVTLSCEQNLNHDAMYWYRQDPGQGLRLIYYSQIVNDFQKGDIAEGYSVSREKKESFPLTVTSAQKNPTAFYLCASSRTPGGYTDTQYFGPGTRLTVL.

This clone appeared once. This chain uses TRBV4-1 with TRBJ2-1; tentative D call: TRBD2 (5 bases). V shed 1 base and J shed 8 bases, with 18 bases lying between them. Germline values: CDR1 MGHRA, CDR2 YSYEKL. The CDR3 is 16 residues long. For the CDR3, the DNA is TGCGCCAGCAGCCAAGGGCGGGCCCTACCCTTTGATGAGCAGTTCTTC. Translating gives CASSQGRALPFDEQFF.

The rearrangement joins TRBV11-2 to TRBJ2-5; D is ambiguous. The V gene's germline CDR1 is SGHAT and CDR2 FQNNGV. CDR3 length equals 13 residues. V was cut by 1 base and J by 1 base, with 4 bases left in between. The CDR3 protein is CASSLAVQETQYF. CDR3 sequence (DNA): TGTGCCAGCAGCTTAGCGGTCCAAGAGACCCAGTACTTC.

The V gene is TRBV28, the J gene TRBJ1-5; TRBD1 matches 10 bases. The trim removed 4 bases at V and 4 bases at J, leaving 4 bases unmatched. The germline V gene encodes CDR1 MDHEN and CDR2 SYDVKM. The CDR3 has 15 residues. The CDR3 nucleotides are TGTGCCAGCAGTTCCCGGGACAGGGGTAATCAGCCCCAGCATTTT. Its protein is CASSSRDRGNQPQHF. The full variable domain, in which reference TRBV28 and TRBJ1-5 provide the parts outside the CDR3, is DVKVTQSSRYLVKRTGEKVFLECVQDMDHENMFWYRQDPGLGLRLIYFSYDVKMKEKGDIPEGYSVSREKKERFSLILESASTNQTSMYLCASSSRDRGNQPQHFGDGTRLSIL.

The CDR3 coding sequence is TGCAGCGTTGTTGGAGGGGTGAACACTGAAGCTTTCTTT. It codes for CSVVGGVNTEAFF. The V and J genes are TRBV29-1 and TRBJ1-1; possible D gene TRBD1, 5 bases. Trimming removed 4 bases from V and 0 bases from J, with 9 bases in between. The CDR3 runs to 13 residues. Germline CDR1 reads SQVTM; CDR2 reads ANQGSEA.

The chain carries TRBV27 and TRBJ2-1, with 8 bases fitting TRBD2. V shed 1 base and J 7 bases; nucleotides not matched to a gene: 6. This CDR3 comprises 15 residues. CDR1 is MNHEY, CDR2 SMNVEV, per germline (reference sequence). The CDR3 reads CASSLYPGGGNEQFF. The CDR3 region has the DNA TGTGCCAGCAGTTTATATCCGGGAGGGGGTAATGAGCAGTTCTTC.

The V call is TRBV6-1, the J call TRBJ1-1, with D possibly matching TRBD1 (5 bases). The CDR3 is made up of 10 amino acids. V was cut by 8 bases and J by 7 bases, with 8 bases left in between. Germline CDR1 reads MNHNS; CDR2 reads SASEGT. The DNA of the CDR3 is TGTGCCAGCTGGGACTTTGAAGCTTTCTTT. This translates into CASWDFEAFF.

This clone was seen a single time. This sequence joins TRBV30 and TRBJ2-1; D uncertain. Germline CDR1 is GTSNPN and CDR2 is SVGIG (reference sequence). Trimming cost V 2 bases and J 6 bases, with 5 bases left between them. This CDR3 region has 11 residues. The DNA of the CDR3 is TGTGCCTGGAGTACGGTCAATGAGCAGTTCTTC. Translating gives CAWSTVNEQFF.

V usage is TRBV18 and J usage is TRBJ1-6; 8 nucleotides agree with TRBD1. Germline V gene sequence: CDR1 KGHSH, CDR2 LQKENI. CDR3 length equals 17 residues. Losses at the gene ends were 3 bases for V and 6 bases for J; bases not matched to a gene: 10. In nucleotides, the CDR3 is TGTGCCAGCTCACCCTCTGACAGGGGCAGGTTTAATTCACCCCTCCACTTT. Translated, it gives CASSPSDRGRFNSPLHF.

The V gene is TRBV15, the J gene TRBJ2-7; 9 bases map to TRBD2. Trimming removed 5 bases from V and 0 bases from J; junction bases left unmatched: 8. Per germline, CDR1 LNHNV and CDR2 YYDKDF (reference sequence). The CDR3 is 16 amino acids. The CDR3 reads CATSPEGLAGSYEQYF. The DNA for the CDR3 is TGTGCCACCAGCCCAGAGGGACTAGCCGGCTCCTACGAGCAGTACTTC. Combining the CDR3 with reference TRBV15 and TRBJ2-7 gives the whole variable domain DAMVIQNPRYQVTQFGKPVTLSCSQTLNHNVMYWYQQKSSQAPKLLFHYYDKDFNNEADTPDNFQSRRPNTSFCFLDIRSPGLGDTAMYLCATSPEGLAGSYEQYFGPGTRLTVT.

The gene calls are TRBV25-1 and TRBJ2-7, with TRBD2 matching 7 bases. The CDR3 covers 13 residues. The J segment lost 5 bases and the V segment lost 4 bases, leaving 5 bases of the junction unmatched. Germline-derived CDR1 and CDR2 are MGHDK and SYGVNS. The CDR3 coding sequence is TGTGCCAGCAGTGTCGGGAGGAACCACGAGCAGTACTTC. This translates into CASSVGRNHEQYF.

The genes are TRBV7-6 and TRBJ1-6; TRBD1 aligns across 9 bases. Trimming at V came to 4 bases and at J to 1 base, leaving 2 bases not matched to a gene. CDR3 size: 16 residues. Germline V gene sequence: CDR1 SGHVS, CDR2 FNYEAQ. The CDR3 protein is CASSSGTGSYNSPLHF. In nucleotides, the CDR3 is TGTGCCAGCAGCTCCGGGACAGGGTCCTATAATTCACCCCTCCACTTT.

The chain links TRBV5-1 to TRBJ1-5, with TRBD1 matching over 10 bases. CDR3 length: 14 residues. V lost 4 bases, J lost 7 bases, and 5 bases stayed unmatched. Germline lookup yields CDR1 SGHRS and CDR2 YFSETQ. CDR3 in DNA: TGCGCCAGCAGCGAAGGACAGGGGGGACAGCCCCAGCATTTT. This gives the protein CASSEGQGGQPQHF.

The gene calls are TRBV6-1 and TRBJ2-7; tentative D call: TRBD1 (6 bases). V lost 2 bases and J 4 bases, leaving 15 bases between the germline ends. Germline assignment: CDR1 MNHNS and CDR2 SASEGT. This CDR3 region has 15 residues. CDR3 bases: TGTGCCAGCAGTGAATCATCAGGGGTGGTTTACGAGCAGTACTTC. This sequence encodes CASSESSGVVYEQYF.

This clone was detected once. The rearrangement uses TRBV21-1 and TRBJ2-7; the table's TRBD2 call for D was not verified on the DNA. TRBV21-1 is termed a pseudogene. The CDR3 loop spans 15 amino acids. This chain's CDR3 is CASSKKAEGLYEQYF. The CDR3 DNA is TGTGCCAGCAGCAAAAAAGCGGAGGGGCTCTACGAGCAGTACTTC.